Below, 26 T cell receptor beta chains from the same sample are listed, as sequenced in a study of technical replicates of blood from a few donors. Profiled with immunoSEQ multiplex PCR; TCRdb holds only in-frame clones, not every one. The sample lists around 68,000 clones; 91% were seen once. The source material was T cells isolated from PBMCs. These receptors came from a human donor in good health. Some clones in this sample may be carry-over from other donors' samples.

This chain links TRBV28 with TRBJ2-5; D possibly corresponds to TRBD2 (5 bases). CDR3 length equals 12 residues. The germline V and J ends were trimmed by 6 bases and 9 bases, with 14 bases remaining between them. Per germline, CDR1 MDHEN and CDR2 SYDVKM. The CDR3 coding sequence is TGTGCCAGCAGAGGATTTCGGGGTCCCCAGTACTTC. Translation: CASRGFRGPQYF. Full variable domain (outside the CDR3, taken from reference TRBV28 and TRBJ2-5): DVKVTQSSRYLVKRTGEKVFLECVQDMDHENMFWYRQDPGLGLRLIYFSYDVKMKEKGDIPEGYSVSREKKERFSLILESASTNQTSMYLCASRGFRGPQYFGPGTRLLVL.

The chain employs TRBV11-2 and TRBJ2-7; D may be TRBD1 (6 bases). The V end lost 0 bases, the J end lost 5 bases, and 17 bases lay between the germline ends. Germline V gene sequence: CDR1 SGHAT, CDR2 FQNNGV. This CDR3 is 16 amino acids long. CDR3 sequence: CASSLEGARYYHEQYF. The CDR3 DNA follows: TGTGCCAGCAGCTTAGAGGGGGCCCGGTACTACCACGAGCAGTACTTC.

The count of this clone is one. The J gene is TRBJ1-5, the V gene TRBV6-6, with D possibly being TRBD1 (5 bases). Germline-derived CDR1 and CDR2 are MNHNY and SVGAGI (reference sequence). CDR3 length: 15 amino acids. V was shortened by 5 bases and J by 4 bases, with 15 bases between the two germline ends. The CDR3 loop reads CASSPFLGVNQPQHF. The DNA of the CDR3 is TGTGCCAGCAGTCCCTTCCTAGGGGTTAATCAGCCCCAGCATTTT.

The CDR3 is CASSPRTSGSPLGGELFF. DNA of the CDR3: TGTGCCAGCAGCCCCCGGACTAGCGGGAGTCCGCTGGGCGGGGAGCTGTTTTTT. The chain combines TRBV4-2 with TRBJ2-2, with 13 bases aligning to TRBD2. This CDR3 is built from 18 residues. Germline CDR1 reads LGHNA; CDR2 reads YNFKEQ. J was trimmed by 7 bases and V by 4 bases; bases with no gene match: 12.

This chain links TRBV4-1 with TRBJ1-1; D uncertain. In germline, CDR1 is MGHRA, CDR2 YSYEKL. V shed 0 bases and J shed 11 bases, with 10 bases lying between them. The CDR3 spans 12 residues. CDR3 amino acids: CASSQDGLNAFF. The CDR3 DNA reads as TGCGCCAGCAGCCAAGACGGACTGAACGCTTTCTTT.

This sequence joins TRBV14 and TRBJ2-1; 9 positions match TRBD1. Germline assignment: CDR1 SGHDN and CDR2 FVKESK. This CDR3 spans 15 amino acids. Losses at the gene ends were 2 bases for V and 6 bases for J; bases not matched to a gene: 5. In DNA form, the CDR3 reads TGTGCCAGCAGCCAAACAGGGGGCTTCGGCAATGAGCAGTTCTTC. Protein product: CASSQTGGFGNEQFF.

V gene TRBV27 combines with J gene TRBJ1-5; TRBD1 agrees at 11 bases. Germline V gene data show CDR1 as MNHEY and CDR2 as SMNVEV (reference sequence). The V segment lost 5 bases and the J segment 7 bases; nucleotides outside the gene matches: 7. CDR3 length: 15 residues. CDR3 region: CASSEGQGEGQPQHF. The CDR3 DNA is TGTGCCAGCAGTGAGGGACAGGGGGAAGGCCAGCCCCAGCATTTT.

This clone was counted a single time. This chain joins TRBV5-6 and TRBJ1-1, with D possibly matching TRBD1 (6 bases). Germline CDR1 and CDR2: SGHDT and YYEEEE. Trimming stripped 4 bases from V and 5 bases from J, with 12 bases between. The CDR3 runs 13 residues. CDR3 region: CASSGGGRTEAFF. For the CDR3, the DNA is TGTGCCAGCAGCGGGGGGGGCAGGACTGAAGCTTTCTTT.

A few counts support this clone. The rearrangement uses TRBV10-2 and TRBJ2-7; the match to TRBD2 covers 8 bases. This CDR3 region has 15 residues. Unmatched junction bases numbered 13, after V lost 6 bases and J lost 6 bases. Germline CDR1 WSHSY, CDR2 SAAADI. The CDR3 reads CASREPGLGLGEQYF. CDR3 in DNA: TGCGCCAGCAGGGAACCGGGACTAGGGCTGGGCGAGCAGTACTTC.

CDR3 sequence: CASSQDEAEKATNEKLFF. The CDR3 bases are TGTGCCAGCAGCCAAGATGAGGCGGAGAAGGCAACTAATGAAAAACTGTTTTTT. V gene TRBV14 combines with J gene TRBJ1-4, with D unclear. The germline V gene has CDR1 SGHDN and CDR2 FVKESK. The V end was cut by 0 bases, the J end by 0 bases, with 14 bases between. This CDR3 has 18 amino acids.

This sequence joins TRBV15 and TRBJ2-1; 7 nucleotides align to TRBD2. CDR3 length equals 13 residues. The V gene end was trimmed by 0 bases and the J gene end by 15 bases; junction bases not matched to a gene: 8. CDR1 and CDR2 from the germline V gene are LNHNV and YYDKDF (reference sequence). The CDR3 sequence is CATSREGLSFSFF. The CDR3 DNA reads TGTGCCACCAGCAGAGAGGGACTATCTTTTTCGTTCTTC.

The rearrangement joins TRBV18 to TRBJ1-2; no clear D. Germline loops: CDR1 KGHSH, CDR2 LQKENI. The V gene lost 6 bases and the J gene lost 3 bases, with 11 bases spanning the gap. CDR3 size: 13 residues. This CDR3 is CASSPREDYGYTF. CDR3 sequence (DNA): TGTGCCAGCTCCCCAAGGGAGGACTATGGCTACACCTTC.

This chain's CDR3 is CASSSRRAGAASEAFF. CDR3 nucleotides: TGTGCCAGCAGCAGCCGAAGGGCGGGCGCGGCGTCTGAAGCTTTCTTT. The chain joins TRBV27 to TRBJ1-1, with unresolved D. The CDR3 has 16 residues. Germline CDR1 and CDR2: MNHEY and SMNVEV (reference sequence). V lost 6 bases to trimming and J lost 6 bases, with 23 bases between them.

The chain joins TRBV9 to TRBJ2-1; maybe TRBD2 (6 bases). The CDR3 has 12 amino acids. Germline V gene data show CDR1 as SGDLS and CDR2 as YYNGEE. Trimming removed 0 bases from V and 15 bases from J, with 13 bases in between. CDR3 sequence: CASSVVTGGSFF. In DNA, the CDR3 is TGTGCCAGCAGCGTAGTGACTGGGGGGTCGTTCTTC.

The chain employs TRBV5-1 and TRBJ1-6, with unresolved D. The CDR3 spans 16 residues. The ends were cut back, 2 bases at V and 0 bases at J, with 9 bases in the middle. Per germline, CDR1 SGHRS and CDR2 YFSETQ. This CDR3 is CASSLGGISYNSPLHF. In DNA form, the CDR3 reads TGCGCCAGCAGCTTAGGAGGGATCTCCTATAATTCACCCCTCCACTTT.

The V call is TRBV5-1, the J call TRBJ1-1; 7 nucleotides match TRBD1. Germline CDR1 is SGHRS and CDR2 is YFSETQ. Losses at the gene ends were 4 bases for V and 3 bases for J; bases not matched to a gene: 6. The length of the CDR3 is 14 residues. CDR3 sequence reads: CASSMAGGYTEAFF. CDR3 nucleotides: TGCGCCAGCAGCATGGCAGGGGGGTACACTGAAGCTTTCTTT.

DNA of the CDR3: TGTGCCAGAAGCTTTCAAATCGGACAGACATTAAACACTGAAGCTTTCTTT. Protein sequence: CARSFQIGQTLNTEAFF. The chain joins TRBV5-3 to TRBJ1-1, with D possibly matching TRBD1 (6 bases). TRBV5-3 belongs to the ORF category, with a function that is uncertain. V was cut by 2 bases and J by 2 bases, with 19 bases left in between. The CDR3 sequence is 17 residues long.

The gene calls are TRBV5-1 and TRBJ1-5; TRBD1 aligns across 11 bases. Germline CDR1 and CDR2: SGHRS and YFSETQ. With 3 bases clipped from V and 0 bases from J, the junction kept 8 bases outside the gene matches. The CDR3 has 18 amino acids. CDR3 residues: CASSWKRDRGDSNQPQHF. In DNA, the CDR3 is TGCGCCAGCAGCTGGAAGAGGGACAGGGGGGATAGCAATCAGCCCCAGCATTTT. The full variable domain, in which reference TRBV5-1 and TRBJ1-5 provide the parts outside the CDR3, is KAGVTQTPRYLIKTRGQQVTLSCSPISGHRSVSWYQQTPGQGLQFLFEYFSETQRNKGNFPGRFSGRQFSNSRSEMNVSTLELGDSALYLCASSWKRDRGDSNQPQHFGDGTRLSIL.

The chain uses TRBV28 and TRBJ2-5, with 9 bases aligning to TRBD1. The DNA end lines up better with TRBJ2-7; the J call may be wrong. This CDR3 contains 16 residues. CDR1 is MDHEN, CDR2 SYDVKM, per germline. For the CDR3, the DNA is TGTGCCAGCTTCTATTCCGGGACAGGGAGCTCCTACGAGCAGTACTTC. Its translation: CASFYSGTGSSYEQYF.

The CDR3 nucleotides are TGCGCCAGCAGCCAACCCTGGCTTCGGACTAGCGGGGGGGCCGGGGATGAGCAGTTCTTC. It is translated as CASSQPWLRTSGGAGDEQFF. V usage is TRBV4-1 and J usage is TRBJ2-1; 15 positions match TRBD2. V shed 2 bases and J 8 bases; nucleotides not matched to a gene: 16. The length of the CDR3 is 20 residues. Germline values: CDR1 MGHRA, CDR2 YSYEKL.

By proportion, this clone is medium-sized (0.01 to 0.1%). J is TRBJ1-6 and V is TRBV6-1; TRBD1 matches 8 bases. Germline-derived CDR1 and CDR2 are MNHNS and SASEGT. With V trimmed by 10 bases and J by 5 bases, 4 bases remained unmatched. The CDR3 totals 13 residues. CDR3: CATQDRDNSPLHF. In DNA form, the CDR3 reads TGTGCCACCCAGGACAGGGATAATTCACCCCTCCACTTT.

The chain carries TRBV4-1 and TRBJ2-1; D might be TRBD1 (5 bases). The length of the CDR3 is 13 residues. V was cut by 3 bases and J by 5 bases, with 8 bases left in between. The V gene's germline CDR1 is MGHRA and CDR2 YSYEKL. CDR3: CASSQSRDNEQFF. Here the CDR3 DNA reads TGCGCCAGCAGCCAGAGCAGGGACAATGAGCAGTTCTTC.

The chain is built from TRBV2 and TRBJ1-6; tentative D call: TRBD1 (6 bases). The CDR3 loop spans 14 amino acids. Trimming shortened V by 7 bases and J by 8 bases, and 15 bases separated the two germline ends. Looked up from germline, CDR1 is SNHLY and CDR2 is FYNNEI. CDR3 nucleotide sequence: TGTGCCAGCAAACACAGGGAACCCTATTCACCCCTCCACTTT. This codes for CASKHREPYSPLHF.

Concerning this clone itself: At one boundary the junction diverges from the germline segment, which might be a read error. The chain recombines TRBV6-6 with TRBJ2-4, with 15 positions matching TRBD2. CDR1 is MNHNY, CDR2 SVGAGI, per germline (reference sequence). There are 16 residues in the CDR3. DNA of the CDR3: TGTGCCAGCAGCCAGATTTCCGGGACTAGCGGGAGGAAGAGGCACTTC. Translation gives CASSQISGTSGRKRHF.

This clone was counted between two and nine times. The J gene is TRBJ1-5, the V gene TRBV6-5, with 7 bases that match TRBD1. The V gene end was trimmed by 0 bases and the J gene end by 4 bases; junction bases not matched to a gene: 3. The CDR3 totals 15 residues. CDR1 MNHEY and CDR2 SVGAGI come from the germline V gene. DNA for the CDR3: TGTGCCAGCAGTTACTCGGGACAGAAAAATCAGCCCCAGCATTTT. Its protein is CASSYSGQKNQPQHF.

The chain's CDR3 is CASSLQTGGSYGQPQHF. The CDR3 DNA follows: TGTGCCAGCAGTTTACAGACAGGGGGCTCATACGGTCAGCCCCAGCATTTT. The chain carries TRBV27 and TRBJ1-5; 10 bases align to TRBD1. Germline V CDR1 and CDR2: MNHEY, SMNVEV (reference sequence). J gave up 6 bases and V 2 bases, and 10 bases lay outside the gene matches. The CDR3 has 17 residues.